Here is one T cell receptor (beta chain) with its context. Antigen unknown. The sample originates from a study of T cell responses to AZD1222 COVID-19 vaccine. With 2 bases removed from V and 0 bases from J, the gap between germline ends came to 10 bases. Germline-derived CDR1 and CDR2 are SGHTA and FQGNSA. This CDR3 has 15 residues. Points from the study as a whole: Spike-specific TCR breadth and depth grew following two AZD1222 doses.

Assay: immunoSEQ multiplex PCR; the TCRdb copy retains only in-frame clones and omits some. The profile shows about 140,000 clones, 80% to 90% of them singletons. This sequence originates from an adult in good health. This specimen was peripheral blood, taken on day 0 of AZD1222 vaccination. V is TRBV7-2 and J is TRBJ1-2, with D possibly being TRBD1 (5 bases). Here the CDR3 DNA reads TGTGCCAGCAGCTTACAGGGCGCTGCTAACTATGGCTACACCTTC. Translation gives CASSLQGAANYGYTF.